This T cell receptor beta chain was identified in a study of blood T cell repertoires in COVID-19. The table came from immunoSEQ multiplex PCR; TCRdb's copy has only in-frame clones and leaves some out. This sample has just over 150,000 clones, with around 91% found just once. The TCR sequence derives from a woman aged 40 to 55 with acute or convalescent COVID-19. The sequencing sample was made of peripheral blood.

CDR3 sequence: CASGRQGGLAKNIQYF. In DNA form, the CDR3 reads TGTGCTAGTGGCCGACAGGGCGGTCTAGCCAAAAACATTCAGTACTTC. The V gene is TRBV12-5, the J gene TRBJ2-4, with 7 bases lining up with TRBD1. This CDR3 is 16 amino acids long. V trimming: 6 bases; J trimming: 0 bases; junction bases outside the gene matches: 8. Germline V lookup: CDR1 LGHNT, CDR2 FRNRAP.